The T cell receptor (beta chain) under discussion was sequenced for a study of blood T cell repertoires in COVID-19. Turning to the study itself: Samples taken during acute and convalescent COVID-19 were collected in the United States, Italy and Spain.

The CDR3 length is 17 residues. Germline V gene data show CDR1 as MNHEY and CDR2 as SMNVEV (reference sequence). The ends lost 3 bases at V and 0 bases at J; junction bases unmatched: 7. Per the study methods: Researchers report that nucleated cell counts were estimated from reference gene primer amplification. TCRdb's table, derived via immunoSEQ multiplex PCR, lists solely in-frame clones and lacks some. That table is the source of V, J and clone size, and D and trimming were worked out from the DNA. Here the sample spans roughly 100,000 clones, less than 90% being singletons. The sequence was obtained from a man aged 80 or over with acute or convalescent COVID-19. This rearrangement joins TRBV27 to TRBJ2-4, with 8 bases matching TRBD2. Input material: peripheral blood. Here the CDR3 reads CASSFRGRTLAKNIQYF. The CDR3 DNA reads TGTGCCAGCAGTTTCCGCGGGAGGACACTAGCCAAAAACATTCAGTACTTC.